The entry below gives a single T cell receptor (beta chain) sequence along with its context. This record belongs to a study of blood T cell repertoires in COVID-19. Study background: Samples of COVID-19 (acute and convalescent) were obtained from the United States, Italy and Spain. Nucleic acid was either cDNA or gDNA, and it came from T cells, B-cell-depleted T cells, or PBMCs.

Germline V gene lookup returns CDR1 SGHRS and CDR2 YFSETQ. The CDR3 covers 18 residues. V was shortened by 3 bases and J by 2 bases, with 18 bases between the two germline ends. In the source study's methods: Amplified reference gene primers provided the basis for estimating nucleated cell counts. Method: immunoSEQ multiplex PCR; TCRdb's copy keeps in-frame clones and lacks some. The V and J calls and clone size are taken from that table; D and trimming were inferred from the DNA. Of 300,000 to 350,000 clones listed, around 90% were seen once; the top ten hold approximately 3.5%. Sequenced: peripheral blood. This clonotype originated in a woman under 30 who had recovered from COVID-19. V usage is TRBV5-1 and J usage is TRBJ2-6, with D possibly matching TRBD1 (6 bases). CDR3 nucleotide sequence: TGCGCCAGCAGCTCCTGGGACACAGGGAAAGCTGGGGCCAACGTCCTGACTTTC. This codes for CASSSWDTGKAGANVLTF.